A single sample is the source of the 2 T cell receptor beta chains below, sequenced in a study of cytomegalovirus exposure and HLA in healthy donors. 13 Jbeta primers and 60 Vbeta primers were used for the PCR. The table came from immunoSEQ multiplex PCR; TCRdb's copy has only in-frame clones and leaves some out. Of 150,000 to 200,000 clones in the sample, about three quarters were seen once. The sample consisted of PBMCs. These receptors were taken from a woman aged 40 to 50 in good health and CMV-seronegative.

This chain's CDR3 is CASSRGDSPLHF. DNA of the CDR3: TGTGCCAGCAGCAGGGGGGATTCACCCCTCCACTTT. This rearrangement joins TRBV28 to TRBJ1-6; 7 bases are a match to TRBD1. V shed 6 bases and J 8 bases; nucleotides not matched to a gene: 1. Germline V gives CDR1 MDHEN, CDR2 SYDVKM. CDR3 length: 12 amino acids.

This clone was seen a few times. The chain uses TRBV4-2 and TRBJ1-5; weak D call: TRBD1 (5 bases). Trimming stripped 3 bases from V and 4 bases from J, with 13 bases between. The germline gives CDR1 LGHNA, CDR2 YNFKEQ. This CDR3 has 15 amino acids. The CDR3 protein is CASSQGGTANQPQHF. CDR3 DNA sequence: TGTGCCAGCAGCCAGGGGGGGACCGCTAATCAGCCCCAGCATTTT.